In this sample, the clone carrying this TCR beta chain turned up a few times. Its antigen is undetermined. The entry originates in a study of CD8 T cells in ankylosing spondylitis. Libraries for TCR beta were made by quantitative 5'-RACE with molecular barcodes. TCRdb independently ran MiXCR on the 5' RACE reads; one entry per CDR3 protein. The sample consists of approximately 350,000 distinct CDR3 sequences, 20% of them appearing once. Overall study findings and caveats: The clones that were linked to disease were reported to be significantly enriched in matched synovial fluid samples from ankylosing spondylitis patients.

The TCR was taken from a male donor with ankylosing spondylitis or in good health (not recorded which). Sequencing was carried out using blood, either unsorted or a sorted T cell fraction (not recorded which).

The chain's CDR3 is CASSEASPRASYNEQFF. CDR3 nucleotide sequence: TGTGCCAGCAGTGAAGCTTCCCCCAGGGCGTCCTACAATGAGCAGTTCTTC. The chain employs TRBV2 and TRBJ2-1, with a weak D call TRBD1 (5 bases). The V end lost 0 bases, the J end lost 1 base, and 13 bases lay between the germline ends. The CDR3 sequence is 17 residues long. Germline-derived CDR1 and CDR2 are SNHLY and FYNNEI.